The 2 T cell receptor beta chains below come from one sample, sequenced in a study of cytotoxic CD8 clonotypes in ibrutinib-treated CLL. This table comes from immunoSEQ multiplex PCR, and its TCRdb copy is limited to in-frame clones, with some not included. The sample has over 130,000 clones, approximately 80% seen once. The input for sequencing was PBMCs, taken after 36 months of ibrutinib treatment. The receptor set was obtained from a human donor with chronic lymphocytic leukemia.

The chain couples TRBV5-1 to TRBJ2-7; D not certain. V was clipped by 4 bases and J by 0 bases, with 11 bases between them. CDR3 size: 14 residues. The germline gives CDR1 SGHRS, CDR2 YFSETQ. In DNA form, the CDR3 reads TGCGCCAGCAGCCTAGACCAGAGCTCCTACGAGCAGTACTTC. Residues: CASSLDQSSYEQYF.

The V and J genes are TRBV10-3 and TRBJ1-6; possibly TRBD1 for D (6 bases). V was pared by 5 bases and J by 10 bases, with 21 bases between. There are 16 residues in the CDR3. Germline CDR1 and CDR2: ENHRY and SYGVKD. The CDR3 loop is CAISRKVTGRQSPLHF. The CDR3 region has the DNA TGTGCCATCAGTCGGAAAGTCACAGGGCGGCAATCACCCCTCCACTTT.